What follows is one TCR beta chain and its context. What it binds is not known. The authors incorporated unique molecular identifiers into the TCR beta cDNA libraries. cDNA molecules numbering 400,000 to 550,000 came from around 0.96 to 9.9 million T cells. In TCRdb, the PCR reads were re-called with MiXCR into one record per CDR3 protein. The repertoire consists of 700,000 to 900,000 distinct CDR3 sequences, with 40% to 55% occurring once and the leading ten covering 4% to 5%. The CDR3 covers 14 residues. The ends were cut back, 1 base at V and 0 bases at J, with 7 bases in the middle. The V gene's germline CDR1 is DFQATT and CDR2 SNEGSKA (reference sequence). This specimen belongs to a study of post-analysis software for immune sequencing data. Study results and caveats: Samples made in the same batch grouped tightly together by F measure. Elevated frequency relative to controls characterized several TRBV segments in patients, TRBV5-6, TRBV5-1 and TRBV20-1 among them.

Sequenced input: blood. This rearrangement joins TRBV20-1 to TRBJ2-4; D not resolved. The TCR sequence derives from a girl aged 5-17 years with multiple sclerosis. CDR3 bases: TGCAGTGCTAGAGTACCACTAGCCAAAAACATTCAGTACTTC. Residues: CSARVPLAKNIQYF.